This T cell receptor beta chain is drawn from a study of blood T cell repertoires in COVID-19. About the study: Samples of COVID-19 (acute and convalescent) were obtained from the United States, Italy and Spain. Sources were T cells, B-cell-depleted T cells, or PBMCs; the material itself was cDNA or gDNA.

The V end lost 5 bases, the J end lost 0 bases, and 11 bases lay between the germline ends. CDR3 length: 14 amino acids. CDR1 and CDR2 from the germline V gene are SGHRS and YFSETQ. A word on this clone: Additional DNA sequences in this sample encode the identical CDR3.

Assay: immunoSEQ multiplex PCR; the TCRdb copy retains only in-frame clones and omits some. This sample has over 85,000 clones; approximately 87% occur once, and the top ten carry just under 20%. The chain employs TRBV5-1 and TRBJ1-1; no firm D call. The specimen sequenced was peripheral blood. The TCR was taken from a human donor in a cohort sampled during active COVID-19. For the CDR3, the DNA is TGCGCCAGCAGTCCTAGGCGCGTGAACACTGAAGCTTTCTTT. Encoded protein: CASSPRRVNTEAFF. The full variable domain, in which reference TRBV5-1 and TRBJ1-1 provide the parts outside the CDR3, is KAGVTQTPRYLIKTRGQQVTLSCSPISGHRSVSWYQQTPGQGLQFLFEYFSETQRNKGNFPGRFSGRQFSNSRSEMNVSTLELGDSALYLCASSPRRVNTEAFFGQGTRLTVV.